The 25 T cell receptor beta chains reported below all come from one sample, sequenced in a study of T cell changes during pregnancy in multiple sclerosis. Generated by immunoSEQ multiplex PCR, the TCRdb table keeps only in-frame clones and is missing some. The data hold tens of thousands of clones, with roughly 93% observed a single time. Sequencing used peripheral blood, obtained in the second trimester of pregnancy. The receptors were gathered from a female donor in good health, enrolled as a control in a pregnancy study.

The rearrangement uses TRBV6-5 and TRBJ2-5; possible D gene TRBD1, 6 bases. Germline CDR1 MNHEY, CDR2 SVGAGI. V was pared by 8 bases and J by 5 bases, with 18 bases between. CDR3 length equals 14 residues. The CDR3 coding sequence is TGTGCCAGCGGTCGCCCAGGGGCCTGGGAGACCCAGTACTTC. Protein product: CASGRPGAWETQYF.

J is TRBJ2-3 and V is TRBV7-2, with a possible D match to TRBD2 (7 bases). Germline V gene lookup returns CDR1 SGHTA and CDR2 FQGNSA. V shed 0 bases and J shed 3 bases, with 13 bases lying between them. The CDR3 is 16 residues long. DNA of the CDR3: TGTGCCAGCAGCTTAGCCCCGGGGGGCAGAACAGATACGCAGTATTTT. It yields the protein CASSLAPGGRTDTQYF.

A remark on this clone: The junction departs from the called germline gene at one end, perhaps through a read error. The chain combines TRBV7-7 with TRBJ2-1; TRBD2 matches at 12 bases. The CDR3 loop spans 16 amino acids. Per the germline V gene, CDR1 is SSHAT and CDR2 is FNYEAQ (reference sequence). CDR3 sequence (DNA): TGTGCTAGCAGCCTCTCTAGCGGGGGGGCGATGGATGAGCAGTTCTTC. The encoded protein is CASSLSSGGAMDEQFF.

This clone turned up a few times. The J gene is TRBJ1-4, the V gene TRBV7-2; the D gene is possibly TRBD1 (5 bases). The germline gives CDR1 SGHTA, CDR2 FQGNSA. The germline V and J ends were trimmed by 5 bases and 0 bases, with 7 bases remaining between them. The CDR3 has 14 amino acids. CDR3 loop: CASSPGPTNEKLFF. The CDR3 DNA is TGTGCCAGCAGCCCAGGGCCAACTAATGAAAAACTGTTTTTT.

V gene TRBV7-9 combines with J gene TRBJ2-7, with D possibly TRBD2 on 5 matching bases. V lost 7 bases and J 2 bases, leaving 9 bases between the germline ends. This CDR3 has 12 residues. Per the germline V gene, CDR1 is SEHNR and CDR2 is FQNEAQ (reference sequence). CDR3 sequence reads: CASTFGTYEQYF. CDR3 DNA: TGTGCCAGCACCTTCGGGACCTACGAGCAGTACTTC. Based on the CDR3 plus reference TRBV7-9 and TRBJ2-7, the full variable domain is DTGVSQNPRHKITKRGQNVTFRCDPISEHNRLYWYRQTLGQGPEFLTYFQNEAQLEKSRLLSDRFSAERPKGSFSTLEIQRTEQGDSAMYLCASTFGTYEQYFGPGTRLTVT.

The gene calls are TRBV5-6 and TRBJ2-7; the D gene is possibly TRBD1 (7 bases). The ends were cut back, 3 bases at V and 3 bases at J, with 13 bases in the middle. Germline loops: CDR1 SGHDT, CDR2 YYEEEE. This CDR3 is 14 amino acids long. The CDR3 DNA is TGTGCCAGCAGCTGGGGGGACAGTGACTACGAGCAGTACTTC. Encoded protein: CASSWGDSDYEQYF. The full variable domain, in which reference TRBV5-6 and TRBJ2-7 provide the parts outside the CDR3, is DAGVTQSPTHLIKTRGQQVTLRCSPKSGHDTVSWYQQALGQGPQFIFQYYEEEERQRGNFPDRFSGHQFPNYSSELNVNALLLGDSALYLCASSWGDSDYEQYFGPGTRLTVT.

A single count supports this clone. The V gene is TRBV5-1, the J gene TRBJ2-1, with D hard to call. The V and J ends lost 1 base and 3 bases respectively, with 8 bases between them. The germline V gene has CDR1 SGHRS and CDR2 YFSETQ. The CDR3 contains 14 residues. The CDR3 is CASSLPGFYNEQFF. CDR3 in DNA: TGCGCCAGCAGCTTGCCAGGTTTCTACAATGAGCAGTTCTTC.

The rearrangement uses TRBV7-8 and TRBJ2-5; 7 nucleotides line up with TRBD2. The CDR3 consists of 14 residues. J gave up 7 bases and V 5 bases, and 10 bases lay outside the gene matches. Germline assignment: CDR1 SGHVS and CDR2 FQNEAQ. The CDR3 DNA follows: TGTGCCAGCAGCCCCCCGGGGGGACGCGGGACCCAGTACTTC. This translates into CASSPPGGRGTQYF.

The V gene is TRBV2, the J gene TRBJ2-1; D may be TRBD2 (7 bases). There are 15 residues in the CDR3. Germline lookup yields CDR1 SNHLY and CDR2 FYNNEI. V lost 3 bases and J lost 5, with 14 bases in between. CDR3 region: CASSDSGGGDNEQFF. For the CDR3, the DNA is TGTGCCAGCAGTGATAGTGGCGGGGGCGACAATGAGCAGTTCTTC.

The chain has TRBV6-6 and TRBJ2-3, with D hard to call. V shed 0 bases and J shed 6 bases, with 7 bases lying between them. Germline V gene sequence: CDR1 MNHNY, CDR2 SVGAGI (reference sequence). This CDR3 has 13 residues. The CDR3 coding sequence is TGTGCCAGCAGTTACTCGATAACTGATACGCAGTATTTT. As protein: CASSYSITDTQYF.

The J gene is TRBJ1-2, the V gene TRBV6-4; D gene uncertain. V lost 3 bases, J lost 2 bases, and 7 bases lay in between. CDR1 and CDR2 from the germline V gene are MRHNA and SNTAGT. This CDR3 has 13 amino acids. The CDR3 DNA reads as TGTGCCAGCAGTGAGGGCGCAAACTATGGCTACACCTTC. This codes for CASSEGANYGYTF.

The chain has TRBV4-2 and TRBJ1-2, with 10 nucleotides matching TRBD1. Germline V CDR1 and CDR2: LGHNA, YNFKEQ. CDR3 length equals 17 residues. Trimming removed 1 base from V and 4 bases from J; junction bases left unmatched: 9. CDR3 DNA: TGTGCCAGCAGCCAAGCCACTAGGGGGACAGGGGCCTATGGCTACACCTTC. Its translation is CASSQATRGTGAYGYTF.

The chain joins TRBV4-3 to TRBJ1-1, with no clear D. The germline V gene has CDR1 LGHNA and CDR2 YSLEER. The CDR3 spans 13 residues. V gave up 4 bases and J gave up 5 bases, with 11 bases separating them. As DNA, the CDR3 is TGCGCCAGCAGCCGAGAGGCGGGGACTGAAGCTTTCTTT. This codes for CASSREAGTEAFF.

The rearrangement links TRBV6-1 to TRBJ1-2; D is unresolved. From germline, CDR1 is MNHNS and CDR2 SASEGT. The CDR3 loop spans 13 amino acids. The V end was cut by 0 bases, the J end by 8 bases, with 10 bases between. CDR3 region: CASSEAHLYGYTF. In DNA, the CDR3 is TGTGCCAGCAGTGAAGCGCACTTGTACGGCTACACCTTC.

The chain employs TRBV4-1 and TRBJ1-4; D uncertain. V lost 1 base and J 4 bases, leaving 7 bases between the germline ends. CDR1 is MGHRA, CDR2 YSYEKL, per germline. The CDR3 totals 14 residues. The DNA of the CDR3 is TGCGCCAGCAGCCAAGCCGGGATTAATGAAAAACTGTTTTTT. Translation: CASSQAGINEKLFF.

The chain has TRBV19 and TRBJ2-5, with TRBD1 matching over 7 bases. J gave up 5 bases and V 3 bases, and 9 bases lay outside the gene matches. Germline CDR1 reads LNHDA; CDR2 reads SQIVND (reference sequence). The CDR3 is 15 residues long. The CDR3 bases are TGTGCCAGTAGTATGTATTACAGGGGCGGTGAGACCCAGTACTTC. It specifies CASSMYYRGGETQYF.

The chain is built from TRBV7-8 and TRBJ2-3, with 7 bases identical to TRBD2. Trimming cost V 0 bases and J 2 bases; bases outside gene matches: 8. Germline-derived CDR1 and CDR2 are SGHVS and FQNEAQ. CDR3 length: 17 amino acids. CDR3 in amino acids: CASSLAPGGSFTDTQYF. The CDR3 region has the DNA TGTGCCAGCAGCTTAGCGCCCGGGGGGAGCTTCACAGATACGCAGTATTTT.

The chain carries TRBV5-1 and TRBJ2-1, with 7 bases that match TRBD1. Germline CDR1 and CDR2: SGHRS and YFSETQ. CDR3 length equals 15 residues. The trim removed 0 bases at V and 6 bases at J, leaving 6 bases unmatched. DNA for the CDR3: TGCGCCAGCAGCTTGGTGGCAGGGGGTGGCAATGAGCAGTTCTTC. Its translation: CASSLVAGGGNEQFF.

V is TRBV2 and J is TRBJ1-1; 8 nucleotides align to TRBD1. Germline V gives CDR1 SNHLY, CDR2 FYNNEI. After removal of 10 bases from V and 0 bases from J, the junction contained 13 bases not matched to a gene. This CDR3 contains 16 residues. The CDR3 DNA is TGTGCCACACGACCGGGACAGGCAGGGATGAACACTGAAGCTTTCTTT. Translation gives CATRPGQAGMNTEAFF.

The chain is built from TRBV5-4 and TRBJ1-3, with 12 positions matching TRBD1. Germline loops: CDR1 SGHNT, CDR2 YYREEE (reference sequence). The CDR3 is made up of 16 amino acids. V shed 4 bases and J 3 bases; nucleotides not matched to a gene: 5. Here the CDR3 reads CASSRGQGASGNTIYF. In DNA, the CDR3 is TGTGCCAGCAGCAGGGGACAGGGGGCAAGTGGAAACACCATATATTTT.

The chain couples TRBV6-5 to TRBJ2-3; TRBD1 might be the D (6 bases). This CDR3 has 14 amino acids. The V end lost 7 bases, the J end lost 2 bases, and 13 bases lay between the germline ends. Germline CDR1 MNHEY, CDR2 SVGAGI. The CDR3 DNA reads as TGTGCCAGCACCTCGGGACAATTCACAGATACGCAGTATTTT. Translated, it gives CASTSGQFTDTQYF.

The chain has TRBV18 and TRBJ2-2, with 12 bases lining up with TRBD2. CDR3 length: 20 residues. Germline V gives CDR1 KGHSH, CDR2 LQKENI. Germline trimming cut 0 bases from V and 0 bases from J; bases unmatched to any gene: 8. The CDR3 is CASSPPWLAGGPANTGELFF. The CDR3, as DNA: TGTGCCAGCTCACCACCGTGGCTAGCGGGGGGGCCTGCGAACACCGGGGAGCTGTTTTTT.

This chain links TRBV5-5 with TRBJ2-7; D may be TRBD2 (6 bases). Germline V gene sequence: CDR1 SGHKS, CDR2 YYEKEE (reference sequence). The CDR3 extends over 14 amino acids. The ends were cut back, 0 bases at V and 2 bases at J, with 9 bases in the middle. The CDR3 DNA reads TGTGCCAGCAGCTTGGCGGAGGGTCCCTACGAGCAGTACTTC. The encoded protein is CASSLAEGPYEQYF.

The chain recombines TRBV5-6 with TRBJ1-2, with D perhaps TRBD1 (5 bases). The germline V and J ends were trimmed by 3 bases and 5 bases, with 11 bases remaining between them. CDR3 length equals 13 residues. CDR1 SGHDT and CDR2 YYEEEE come from the germline V gene. The CDR3 loop reads CASSSLDRYGYTF. As DNA, the CDR3 is TGTGCCAGCAGCTCACTCGACAGATATGGCTACACCTTC.

This chain uses TRBV11-2 with TRBJ2-1; 8 bases map to TRBD1. The CDR3 has 15 residues. J lost 5 bases, V lost 4 bases, and 7 bases had no gene match. Germline lookup yields CDR1 SGHAT and CDR2 FQNNGV. The CDR3 protein is CASSSDRGANNEQFF. Here the CDR3 DNA reads TGTGCCAGCAGCTCTGACAGGGGCGCCAACAATGAGCAGTTCTTC.